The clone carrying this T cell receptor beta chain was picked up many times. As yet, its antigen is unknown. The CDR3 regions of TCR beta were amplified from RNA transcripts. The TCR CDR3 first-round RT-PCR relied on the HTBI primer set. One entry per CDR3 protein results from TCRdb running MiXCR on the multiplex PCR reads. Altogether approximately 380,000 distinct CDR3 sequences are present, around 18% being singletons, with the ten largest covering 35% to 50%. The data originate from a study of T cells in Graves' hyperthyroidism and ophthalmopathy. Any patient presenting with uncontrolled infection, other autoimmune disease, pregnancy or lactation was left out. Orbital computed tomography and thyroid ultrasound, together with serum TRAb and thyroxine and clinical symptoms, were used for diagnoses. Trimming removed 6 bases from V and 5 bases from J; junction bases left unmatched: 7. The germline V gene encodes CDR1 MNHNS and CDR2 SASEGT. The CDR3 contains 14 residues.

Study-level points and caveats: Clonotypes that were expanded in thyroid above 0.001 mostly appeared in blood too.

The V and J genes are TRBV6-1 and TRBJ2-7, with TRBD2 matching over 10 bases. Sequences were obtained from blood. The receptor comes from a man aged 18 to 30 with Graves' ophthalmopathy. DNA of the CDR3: TGTGCCAGCAGCTCGAGCGGGGGGGGGGACGAGCAGTACTTC. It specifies CASSSSGGGDEQYF.